This T cell receptor (beta chain) was documented in a study of cytomegalovirus exposure and HLA in healthy donors. Study at large: An early data release held tens of millions of unique TCRs from HLA-typed donors. Out of approximately 400 genotyped donors, about 80% belonged to the Caucasian-associated ancestry cluster.

The PCR employed 60 Vbeta primers together with 13 Jbeta primers. Clones were sequenced by immunoSEQ multiplex PCR, and TCRdb holds only the in-frame ones, with some missing. The table records 120,000 or so clones, about four fifths of them present only once. The germline V and J ends were trimmed by 0 bases and 5 bases, with 16 bases remaining between them. CDR1 LNHNV and CDR2 YYDKDF come from the germline V gene (reference sequence). The CDR3 loop spans 16 amino acids. Sequenced input: PBMCs. This sequence was found in a woman in her forties or fifties in good health and CMV-seropositive. The chain couples TRBV15 to TRBJ1-1, with unresolved D. CDR3 protein: CATSRDASRRGTEAFF. CDR3 DNA sequence: TGTGCCACCAGCAGAGATGCCTCCAGACGAGGGACTGAAGCTTTCTTT.